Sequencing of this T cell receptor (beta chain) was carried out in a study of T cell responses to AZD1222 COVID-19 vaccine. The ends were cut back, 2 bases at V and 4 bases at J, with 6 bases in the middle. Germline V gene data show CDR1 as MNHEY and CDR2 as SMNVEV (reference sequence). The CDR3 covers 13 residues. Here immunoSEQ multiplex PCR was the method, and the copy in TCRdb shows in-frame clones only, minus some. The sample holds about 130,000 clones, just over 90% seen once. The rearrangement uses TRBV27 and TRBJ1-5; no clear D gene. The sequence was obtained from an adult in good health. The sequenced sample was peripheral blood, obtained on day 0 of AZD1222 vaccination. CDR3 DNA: TGTGCCAGCAGTTTAGCGGGGAATCAGCCCCAGCATTTT. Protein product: CASSLAGNQPQHF.